This is a list of T cell receptor beta chains from one sample in a study of blood T cell repertoires in COVID-19. Measured with immunoSEQ multiplex PCR; TCRdb has only the in-frame clones, and not every one. The table has about 65,000 clones, 81% seen once. The sequenced material came from peripheral blood. The receptors here all came from an elderly man with acute or convalescent COVID-19. The CDR3 runs from the conserved cysteine through the conserved F or W. The order of the fields is D gene, J gene, V gene, clone size, CDR3 DNA, CDR3 protein. D genes are given only for firm matches. A row's size may be missing; if present it is once, few, many or a size class.

d_gene: TRBD1; j_gene: TRBJ1-5; v_gene: TRBV29-1; abundance: once; CDR3nt: TGCAGCGTCGGGACAGGTCTTAATCAGCCCCAGCATTTT; CDR3aa: CSVGTGLNQPQHF
d_gene: TRBD2; j_gene: TRBJ2-2; v_gene: TRBV19; abundance: -; CDR3nt: TGTGCCAGTAGAGAAAGCGGGGGACCTACCACCGGGGAGCTGTTTTTT; CDR3aa: CASRESGGPTTGELFF
d_gene: -; j_gene: TRBJ1-1; v_gene: TRBV2; abundance: -; CDR3nt: TGTGCCAGCAGTCAGGGGTTCACTGAAGCTTTCTTT; CDR3aa: CASSQGFTEAFF
d_gene: TRBD1; j_gene: TRBJ2-5; v_gene: TRBV29-1; abundance: -; CDR3nt: TGCAGCGTTGCATCTATGGGACGGGGACAGGCCTTACAAGAGACCCAGTACTTC; CDR3aa: CSVASMGRGQALQETQYF
d_gene: TRBD1; j_gene: TRBJ1-5; v_gene: TRBV6-1; abundance: -; CDR3nt: TGTGCCAGCAGTGACGGGACAGGGTTTGGCAATCAGCCCCAGCATTTT; CDR3aa: CASSDGTGFGNQPQHF
d_gene: -; j_gene: TRBJ1-2; v_gene: TRBV4-1; abundance: -; CDR3nt: TGCGCCAGCAGCCAAGAGGGAGCTCGGGAGGTACATGGCTACACCTTC; CDR3aa: CASSQEGAREVHGYTF
d_gene: TRBD1; j_gene: TRBJ1-1; v_gene: TRBV6-5; abundance: -; CDR3nt: TGTGCCAGCAGCGAGGACAGGGACACTGAAGCTTTCTTT; CDR3aa: CASSEDRDTEAFF
d_gene: -; j_gene: TRBJ2-7; v_gene: TRBV6-5; abundance: -; CDR3nt: TGTGCCAGCAGGACAGTTTCATCCCACGAGCAGTACTTC; CDR3aa: CASRTVSSHEQYF
d_gene: TRBD1; j_gene: TRBJ2-2; v_gene: TRBV3-1/TRBV3-2; abundance: -; CDR3nt: TGTGCCAGCAGTAAAACAGGGGGCATGGACACCGGGGAGCTGTTTTTT; CDR3aa: CASSKTGGMDTGELFF
d_gene: -; j_gene: TRBJ2-2; v_gene: TRBV27; abundance: -; CDR3nt: TGTGCCAGCACCTCGTCCCGCGATAACACCGGGGAGCTGTTTTTT; CDR3aa: CASTSSRDNTGELFF
d_gene: -; j_gene: TRBJ1-1; v_gene: TRBV4-1; abundance: -; CDR3nt: TGCGCCAGCAGCCAAGATGGCCGGAACACTGAAGCTTTCTTT; CDR3aa: CASSQDGRNTEAFF
d_gene: -; j_gene: TRBJ1-2; v_gene: TRBV3-1/TRBV3-2; abundance: -; CDR3nt: TGTGCCAGCAGCCAAAACTATCCAGTCTATGGCTACACCTTC; CDR3aa: CASSQNYPVYGYTF
d_gene: TRBD1; j_gene: TRBJ2-1; v_gene: TRBV2; abundance: few; CDR3nt: TGTGCCAGCAGGCGGACAGGGAAGAATGAGCAGTTCTTC; CDR3aa: CASRRTGKNEQFF
d_gene: TRBD2; j_gene: TRBJ2-5; v_gene: TRBV6-6; abundance: -; CDR3nt: TGTGCCAGCAGTTACCAGCCCGGGACTAGACAAGAGACCCAGTACTTC; CDR3aa: CASSYQPGTRQETQYF
d_gene: TRBD2; j_gene: TRBJ2-1; v_gene: TRBV11-2; abundance: once; CDR3nt: TGTGCCAGCAGCTACTCGAGCGGGGCCTACAATGAGCAGTTCTTC; CDR3aa: CASSYSSGAYNEQFF
d_gene: -; j_gene: TRBJ1-1; v_gene: TRBV2; abundance: -; CDR3nt: TGTGCGACAGCACAGAACACTGAAGCTTTCTTT; CDR3aa: CATAQNTEAFF
d_gene: TRBD1; j_gene: TRBJ2-2; v_gene: TRBV5-4; abundance: -; CDR3nt: TGTGCCAGCAGCCCCTGGACAGGGGCCAGAGAGGAGCTGTTTTTT; CDR3aa: CASSPWTGAREELFF
d_gene: -; j_gene: TRBJ1-2; v_gene: TRBV2; abundance: -; CDR3nt: TGTGCCAGCGGTCGGACTTATGGCTACACCTTC; CDR3aa: CASGRTYGYTF
d_gene: -; j_gene: TRBJ2-3; v_gene: TRBV19; abundance: -; CDR3nt: TGTGCCAGTAGTATGAAGGGTTGGGGCGTGAGCACAGATACGCAGTATTTT; CDR3aa: CASSMKGWGVSTDTQYF
d_gene: TRBD1; j_gene: TRBJ1-6; v_gene: TRBV6-6; abundance: -; CDR3nt: TGTGCCAGCAGCGGGACAGGGTATAATTCACCCCTCCACTTT; CDR3aa: CASSGTGYNSPLHF
d_gene: -; j_gene: TRBJ1-2; v_gene: TRBV6-5; abundance: -; CDR3nt: TGTGCCAGCAGTTACCCAGGGGACTATGGCTACACCTTC; CDR3aa: CASSYPGDYGYTF
d_gene: -; j_gene: TRBJ1-2; v_gene: TRBV3-1/TRBV3-2; abundance: few; CDR3nt: TGTGCCAGCAGCCAAGATAATGGCTACACCTTC; CDR3aa: CASSQDNGYTF
d_gene: TRBD2; j_gene: TRBJ2-5; v_gene: TRBV4-1; abundance: -; CDR3nt: TGCGCCAGCAGCCAGGGTCTGGCGGGGGTAAAAGAGACCCAGTACTTC; CDR3aa: CASSQGLAGVKETQYF
d_gene: -; j_gene: TRBJ1-4; v_gene: TRBV19; abundance: few; CDR3nt: TGTGCCAGTAGTAAGACACTGGTTAATGAAAAACTGTTTTTT; CDR3aa: CASSKTLVNEKLFF
d_gene: TRBD2; j_gene: TRBJ2-3; v_gene: TRBV25-1; abundance: -; CDR3nt: TGTGCCAGCAGTGCGCTAGCGGGCGTGAGCACAGATACGCAGTATTTT; CDR3aa: CASSALAGVSTDTQYF
d_gene: -; j_gene: TRBJ1-6; v_gene: TRBV19; abundance: -; CDR3nt: TGTGCCAGTAGCAGGACGGCGGGAACCAATAATTCACCCCTCCACTTT; CDR3aa: CASSRTAGTNNSPLHF
d_gene: -; j_gene: TRBJ1-6; v_gene: TRBV11-2; abundance: -; CDR3nt: TGTGCCAGCAGCTTATCCAGGGCGGATAATTCACCCCTCCACTTT; CDR3aa: CASSLSRADNSPLHF
d_gene: -; j_gene: TRBJ1-3; v_gene: TRBV4-1; abundance: -; CDR3nt: TGCGCCAGCAGCCAGGGCGGCCTGGGATACTTTCGGGACTCTGGAAACACCATATATTTT; CDR3aa: CASSQGGLGYFRDSGNTIYF
d_gene: TRBD1; j_gene: TRBJ2-5; v_gene: TRBV3-1/TRBV3-2; abundance: -; CDR3nt: TGTGCCAGCAGCCTCGGACAGGGGTGGGTCGAGACCCAGTACTTC; CDR3aa: CASSLGQGWVETQYF
d_gene: -; j_gene: TRBJ2-1; v_gene: TRBV12-3/TRBV12-4; abundance: -; CDR3nt: TGTGCCAACAGTCCCCTCTACAATGAGCAGTTCTTC; CDR3aa: CANSPLYNEQFF
d_gene: -; j_gene: TRBJ2-3; v_gene: TRBV5-4; abundance: -; CDR3nt: TGTGCCAGCAGCACCGACTTGGGTAAAGATACGCAGTATTTT; CDR3aa: CASSTDLGKDTQYF
d_gene: -; j_gene: TRBJ2-5; v_gene: TRBV5-4; abundance: -; CDR3nt: TGTGCCAGCAGCATCGGACGGGAGAGGGAGACCCAGTACTTC; CDR3aa: CASSIGRERETQYF
d_gene: -; j_gene: TRBJ2-3; v_gene: TRBV7-9; abundance: -; CDR3nt: TGTGCCAGCAGCTCCACAGACAGCACAGATACGCAGTATTTT; CDR3aa: CASSSTDSTDTQYF
d_gene: -; j_gene: TRBJ1-1; v_gene: TRBV6-1; abundance: -; CDR3nt: TGTGCCAGCAGTGAAGCTTGGACACGAACGAACACTGAAGCTTTCTTT; CDR3aa: CASSEAWTRTNTEAFF
d_gene: -; j_gene: TRBJ2-7; v_gene: TRBV6-5; abundance: once; CDR3nt: TGTGCCAGCACCCGGGACGGGACTTCCTACGAGCAGTACTTC; CDR3aa: CASTRDGTSYEQYF
d_gene: TRBD1; j_gene: TRBJ1-2; v_gene: TRBV19; abundance: -; CDR3nt: TGTGCCAGTACCCCGGGACAGGGGGCGAGTGGCTACACCTTC; CDR3aa: CASTPGQGASGYTF
d_gene: -; j_gene: TRBJ2-3; v_gene: TRBV5-4; abundance: once; CDR3nt: TGTGCCAGCAGCTACCCGGACACAAGCACAGATACGCAGTATTTT; CDR3aa: CASSYPDTSTDTQYF
d_gene: -; j_gene: TRBJ2-1; v_gene: TRBV5-1; abundance: -; CDR3nt: TGCGCCAGCAGCTTGGGCACAGTTTCTGACAATGAGCAGTTCTTC; CDR3aa: CASSLGTVSDNEQFF
d_gene: TRBD1; j_gene: TRBJ1-2; v_gene: TRBV5-1; abundance: few; CDR3nt: TGCGCCAGCAGCTTGGCCACAGGGGTTAGTTATGGCTACACCTTC; CDR3aa: CASSLATGVSYGYTF
d_gene: -; j_gene: TRBJ2-5; v_gene: TRBV6-2/TRBV6-3; abundance: -; CDR3nt: TGTGCCAGCAGTGCCCTGACGGGTGGAGAGACCCAGTACTTC; CDR3aa: CASSALTGGETQYF
d_gene: -; j_gene: TRBJ1-4; v_gene: TRBV18; abundance: -; CDR3nt: TGTGCCAGCTCACCTGGCGCACAGGGACGCGAAAAACTGTTTTTT; CDR3aa: CASSPGAQGREKLFF
d_gene: TRBD1; j_gene: TRBJ2-4; v_gene: TRBV2; abundance: -; CDR3nt: TGTGCCGGCGGGACAGGGGGCGACATTCAGTACTTC; CDR3aa: CAGGTGGDIQYF
d_gene: -; j_gene: TRBJ2-3; v_gene: TRBV4-2; abundance: -; CDR3nt: TGTGCCAGCAGCCAATGGGGCCGGGATACGCAGTATTTT; CDR3aa: CASSQWGRDTQYF
d_gene: -; j_gene: TRBJ1-1; v_gene: TRBV29-1; abundance: once; CDR3nt: TGCAGCGCAGAGGGACTAACTGAAGCTTTCTTT; CDR3aa: CSAEGLTEAFF
d_gene: -; j_gene: TRBJ1-1; v_gene: TRBV11-2; abundance: -; CDR3nt: TGTGCCAGCAGCTTGGGCAGGCAGAACACTGAAGCTTTCTTT; CDR3aa: CASSLGRQNTEAFF
d_gene: -; j_gene: TRBJ2-7; v_gene: TRBV18; abundance: -; CDR3nt: TGTGCCAGCTCACCCCGACAGGCCCAGGTAACAGGATACGAGCAGTACTTC; CDR3aa: CASSPRQAQVTGYEQYF
d_gene: -; j_gene: TRBJ2-5; v_gene: TRBV18; abundance: -; CDR3nt: TGTGCCAGCGCCAGGGTCCAAGAGACCCAGTACTTC; CDR3aa: CASARVQETQYF
d_gene: TRBD2; j_gene: TRBJ2-7; v_gene: TRBV18; abundance: -; CDR3nt: TGTGCCAGCTCACCACCCGGGGGGACCTACGAGCAGTACTTC; CDR3aa: CASSPPGGTYEQYF
d_gene: TRBD2; j_gene: TRBJ2-3; v_gene: TRBV5-1; abundance: -; CDR3nt: TGCGCCAGCAGCTTGGGGCTAGCGGGGGGGCAAGATACGCAGTATTTT; CDR3aa: CASSLGLAGGQDTQYF
d_gene: -; j_gene: TRBJ2-5; v_gene: TRBV6-1; abundance: -; CDR3nt: TGTGCCAGCAGTGAAATTAGGAGGGAGACCCAGTACTTC; CDR3aa: CASSEIRRETQYF
d_gene: TRBD2; j_gene: TRBJ2-2; v_gene: TRBV7-2; abundance: -; CDR3nt: TGTGCCAGCAGCTTAGGCCTAGCGGTCACCGGGGAGCTGTTTTTT; CDR3aa: CASSLGLAVTGELFF